This T cell receptor beta chain was retrieved from a study of T-cell reconstitution after alpha-beta-depleted transplantation in children. Study-wide points: When one year had passed after transplant, most T-cell counts and diversity came from newly produced T cells.

This clonotype has a count of ten or more. Its cognate antigen is unknown. Unique molecular identifiers were incorporated when the TCRbeta library was constructed. Each CDR3 protein gets one entry after TCRdb re-called the PCR reads with MiXCR. Here the sample spans more than 200,000 distinct CDR3 sequences, 20% to 30% being singletons. CDR3 length: 13 residues. The germline gives CDR1 SGHRS, CDR2 YFSETQ. The V end was cut by 0 bases, the J end by 7 bases, with 10 bases between. The sample here was PBMCs, mostly from graft donor cells, taken 360 days after TCRalphabeta/CD19-depleted stem cell transplant. The chain recombines TRBV5-1 with TRBJ1-1; D possibly corresponds to TRBD1 (5 bases). The receptor's source is a female patient between 2 and 10 years old who had a stem cell transplant for congenital amegakaryocytic thrombocytopenia, so the T cells may come from the graft donor. Here the CDR3 reads CASSLGGEHEAFF. CDR3 nucleotide sequence: TGCGCCAGCAGCTTGGGAGGGGAGCATGAAGCTTTCTTT.